Listed here are 19 T cell receptor beta chains from one sample, sequenced in a study of blood T cell repertoires in COVID-19. The table came from immunoSEQ multiplex PCR; TCRdb's copy has only in-frame clones and leaves some out. The repertoire consists of about 230,000 clones, with approximately 80% occurring once and the leading ten covering around 6.8%. Sequencing was done on a sample of peripheral blood. The receptors here all came from a woman aged 50 to 60 with acute or convalescent COVID-19.

The V and J genes are TRBV9 and TRBJ2-1; 8 bases are shared with TRBD1. The junction had 5 bases not matched to a gene; V was cut back by 3 bases and J by 0 bases. Germline CDR1 is SGDLS and CDR2 is YYNGEE. This CDR3 contains 16 residues. The CDR3 loop reads CASSASTGGSYNEQFF. The DNA of the CDR3 is TGTGCCAGCAGCGCGTCCACAGGGGGCTCCTACAATGAGCAGTTCTTC.

The chain links TRBV4-1 to TRBJ1-5; D gene ambiguous. There are 13 residues in the CDR3. Germline CDR1 MGHRA, CDR2 YSYEKL. V was cut by 1 base and J by 7 bases, with 8 bases left in between. CDR3 in amino acids: CASSQVAIQPQHF. The DNA for the CDR3 is TGCGCCAGCAGCCAAGTGGCCATCCAGCCCCAGCATTTT.

The chain couples TRBV15 to TRBJ2-5; D may be TRBD2 (6 bases). Looked up from germline, CDR1 is LNHNV and CDR2 is YYDKDF (reference sequence). The CDR3 is 17 residues long. The V end was cut by 0 bases, the J end by 4 bases, with 18 bases between. The CDR3 DNA reads TGTGCCACCAGCAGAGAGGCAGGGACTGGGATAGGAGAGACCCAGTACTTC. It is translated as CATSREAGTGIGETQYF.

The chain carries TRBV7-6 and TRBJ1-4, with D perhaps matching TRBD1 (6 bases). The CDR3 has 15 amino acids. V gave up 5 bases and J gave up 4 bases, with 14 bases separating them. CDR1 is SGHVS and CDR2 is FNYEAQ in the germline V gene. CDR3 sequence reads: CASSPRTAYNEKLFF. CDR3 sequence (DNA): TGTGCCAGCAGCCCTCGGACAGCCTATAATGAAAAACTGTTTTTT.

V gene TRBV7-9 combines with J gene TRBJ2-3, with D maybe TRBD2 (5 bases). The CDR3 has 14 residues. V lost 5 bases to trimming and J lost 0 bases, with 9 bases between them. Germline CDR1 and CDR2: SEHNR and FQNEAQ (reference sequence). CDR3 sequence reads: CASSIGLSTDTQYF. Here the CDR3 DNA reads TGTGCCAGCAGCATCGGACTGAGCACAGATACGCAGTATTTT.

The V gene is TRBV28, the J gene TRBJ2-5, with D possibly matching TRBD1 (6 bases). The V end was cut by 6 bases, the J end by 4 bases, with 12 bases between. The CDR3 runs 13 residues. From germline, CDR1 is MDHEN and CDR2 SYDVKM. CDR3 DNA sequence: TGTGCCAGCAGGTTGAGGGGGATAGAGACCCAGTACTTC. This gives the protein CASRLRGIETQYF.

The J gene is TRBJ2-3, the V gene TRBV9; 15 nucleotides agree with TRBD2. Germline CDR1 SGDLS, CDR2 YYNGEE. The ends lost 3 bases at V and 8 bases at J; junction bases unmatched: 7. The CDR3 contains 16 residues. CDR3 in amino acids: CASSGTSGGGSGTQYF. Here the CDR3 DNA reads TGTGCCAGCAGCGGGACTAGCGGGGGGGGTTCTGGTACGCAGTATTTT.

The CDR3 loop is CASIPDRGVYGYTF. DNA of the CDR3: TGTGCCAGCATCCCGGACAGGGGGGTCTATGGCTACACCTTC. The chain couples TRBV6-5 to TRBJ1-2; 10 bases align to TRBD1. Looked up from germline, CDR1 is MNHEY and CDR2 is SVGAGI. V dropped 7 bases and J dropped 4; count of bases not matched to a gene: 6. CDR3 length: 14 amino acids.

The chain combines TRBV27 with TRBJ1-1; D is perhaps TRBD1 (5 bases). Per germline, CDR1 MNHEY and CDR2 SMNVEV (reference sequence). V lost 6 bases and J lost 1, with 12 bases in between. The CDR3 is 14 amino acids. CDR3 in amino acids: CASRIGGQNTEAFF. CDR3 nucleotide sequence: TGTGCCAGCAGGATTGGCGGACAGAACACTGAAGCTTTCTTT.

This clone has just a few counts. The chain has TRBV12-3 or TRBV12-4 and TRBJ1-3; D call uncertain. The CDR3 is 11 amino acids. Trimming removed 7 bases at V and 4 bases at J, with 5 bases between. The CDR3 loop is CASTEGNTIYF. The CDR3 DNA is TGTGCCAGCACCGAGGGAAACACCATATATTTT.

The chain combines TRBV5-1 with TRBJ1-5, with D perhaps TRBD1 (5 bases). This CDR3 is 16 amino acids long. V was clipped by 0 bases and J by 2 bases, with 12 bases between them. CDR1 and CDR2 (germline): SGHRS, YFSETQ. CDR3 coding DNA: TGCGCCAGCAGCTTGGAGGGAGGGGCAGGCAATCAGCCCCAGCATTTT. Protein sequence: CASSLEGGAGNQPQHF. Combining the CDR3 with reference TRBV5-1 and TRBJ1-5 gives the whole variable domain KAGVTQTPRYLIKTRGQQVTLSCSPISGHRSVSWYQQTPGQGLQFLFEYFSETQRNKGNFPGRFSGRQFSNSRSEMNVSTLELGDSALYLCASSLEGGAGNQPQHFGDGTRLSIL.

The V call is TRBV19, the J call TRBJ2-2, with 7 bases identical to TRBD2. The CDR3 is 14 amino acids. Germline values: CDR1 LNHDA, CDR2 SQIVND (reference sequence). The trim removed 6 bases at V and 4 bases at J, leaving 5 bases unmatched. In nucleotides, the CDR3 is TGTGCCAGTAGGAGCGGGACGGTCACCGGGGAGCTGTTTTTT. This gives the protein CASRSGTVTGELFF. Using reference TRBV19 and TRBJ2-2 for the parts outside the CDR3, the full variable domain is DGGITQSPKYLFRKEGQNVTLSCEQNLNHDAMYWYRQDPGQGLRLIYYSQIVNDFQKGDIAEGYSVSREKKESFPLTVTSAQKNPTAFYLCASRSGTVTGELFFGEGSRLTVL.

The CDR3 region is CASIEVPAVLSFF. CDR3 bases: TGTGCCAGCATCGAGGTCCCCGCGGTCCTATCGTTCTTC. The chain carries TRBV7-2 and TRBJ2-1, with D uncertain. CDR3 length: 13 residues. Germline V gene data show CDR1 as SGHTA and CDR2 as FQGNSA. Between the trimmed V and J ends, which lost 7 bases and 15 bases, there was a span of 22 bases.

The chain employs TRBV6-5 and TRBJ1-2, with D possibly being TRBD1 (6 bases). CDR3 size: 14 residues. Between the trimmed V and J ends, which lost 5 bases and 3 bases, there was a span of 13 bases. Germline CDR1 reads MNHEY; CDR2 reads SVGAGI. DNA for the CDR3: TGTGCCAGCAGTCCCGCCGACAGGTACTATGGCTACACCTTC. Amino acids: CASSPADRYYGYTF.

This clone came up once. The rearrangement joins TRBV15 to TRBJ2-1, with 12 bases lining up with TRBD2. CDR3 length: 16 amino acids. The trim removed 0 bases at V and 4 bases at J, leaving 1 base unmatched. The V gene's germline CDR1 is LNHNV and CDR2 YYDKDF (reference sequence). The DNA of the CDR3 is TGTGCCACCAGCAGAGAGACTAGCGGGAGTTACAATGAGCAGTTCTTC. Residues: CATSRETSGSYNEQFF.

The chain is built from TRBV7-7 and TRBJ2-3; 12 bases match TRBD1. The V gene end was trimmed by 4 bases and the J gene end by 1 base; junction bases not matched to a gene: 18. Per the germline V gene, CDR1 is SSHAT and CDR2 is FNYEAQ (reference sequence). The CDR3 is made up of 21 amino acids. The CDR3 DNA is TGTGCCAGCAGCTCTCTTTGGGCGCACCCGGGACAGGGGGCTCGCACAGATACGCAGTATTTT. Amino acids: CASSSLWAHPGQGARTDTQYF.

This clone was seen once. This chain uses TRBV7-2 with TRBJ2-5, with D unclear. The V gene's germline CDR1 is SGHTA and CDR2 FQGNSA. Trimming left V 3 bases short and J 2 bases short, with 7 bases between. The CDR3 has 13 amino acids. In DNA form, the CDR3 reads TGTGCCAGCAGCTTTTCCTCTCAAGAGACCCAGTACTTC. This encodes CASSFSSQETQYF.

This rearrangement joins TRBV29-1 to TRBJ2-3; 9 bases are shared with TRBD2. The ends lost 4 bases at V and 4 bases at J; junction bases unmatched: 9. This CDR3 has 15 residues. CDR1 and CDR2 (germline): SQVTM, ANQGSEA. The CDR3: CSVGSIAGDSDTQYF. The CDR3 bases are TGCAGCGTTGGGTCTATAGCGGGAGATTCAGATACGCAGTATTTT.

J is TRBJ1-1 and V is TRBV24-1; 8 bases agree with TRBD1. This CDR3 contains 17 residues. Germline CDR1 reads KGHDR; CDR2 reads SFDVKD. Germline trimming cut 4 bases from V and 0 bases from J; bases unmatched to any gene: 9. The CDR3 nucleotides read TGTGCCACCAGTGACGCCGGGACAGGAGGCCTGAACACTGAAGCTTTCTTT. This gives the protein CATSDAGTGGLNTEAFF.